The source of this T cell receptor (beta chain) is a study of blood T cells in healthy people across ages. Overall study results and limits: Long-lived donors exceeded aged donors in naive CD4+ cells and diversity. Age advanced and TCR beta diversity per million T cells fell, roughly linearly. Expanded clonotype shifts may have been confounded, as the donors had an unknown CMV status.

Notes on this clonotype: Its antigen is unidentified.

V was shortened by 0 bases and J by 7 bases, with 13 bases between the two germline ends. The germline V gene encodes CDR1 DFQATT and CDR2 SNEGSKA (reference sequence). The CDR3 has 13 residues. A second PCR, run for 7 to 11 cycles, used a sample-barcoded 5' primer plus a J-beta primer mix. TCRdb re-called the 5' RACE reads with MiXCR, one entry per CDR3 protein. This table has about 800,000 distinct CDR3 sequences, 58% appearing once. The total RNA that was extracted per sample amounted to at least 5 micrograms. V usage is TRBV20-1 and J usage is TRBJ2-7; D is undetermined. The sample consisted of blood. The clonotype comes from a man aged 30 to 39 in good health. CDR3 sequence reads: CSARERVEGEQYF. DNA for the CDR3: TGCAGTGCTAGAGAACGCGTGGAAGGGGAGCAGTACTTC.